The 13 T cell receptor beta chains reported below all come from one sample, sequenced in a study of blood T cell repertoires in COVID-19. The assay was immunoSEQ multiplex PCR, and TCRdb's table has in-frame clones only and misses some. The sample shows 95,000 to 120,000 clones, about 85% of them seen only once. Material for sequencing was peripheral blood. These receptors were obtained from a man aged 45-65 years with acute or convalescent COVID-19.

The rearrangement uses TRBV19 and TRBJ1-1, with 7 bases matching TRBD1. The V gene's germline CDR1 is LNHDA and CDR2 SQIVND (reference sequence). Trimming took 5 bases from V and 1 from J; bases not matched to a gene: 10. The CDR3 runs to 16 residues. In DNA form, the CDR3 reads TGTGCCAGTAGTCCCAGGGCGACAGGGCGGAACACTGAAGCTTTCTTT. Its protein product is CASSPRATGRNTEAFF.

The CDR3 region has the DNA TGTGCCAGCAGCTCAGGGGCCGGCTATGGCTACACCTTC. It codes for CASSSGAGYGYTF. The V gene is TRBV6-5, the J gene TRBJ1-2; possibly TRBD1 for D (6 bases). V shed 6 bases and J shed 4 bases, with 12 bases lying between them. The CDR3 spans 13 residues. Per the germline V gene, CDR1 is MNHEY and CDR2 is SVGAGI.

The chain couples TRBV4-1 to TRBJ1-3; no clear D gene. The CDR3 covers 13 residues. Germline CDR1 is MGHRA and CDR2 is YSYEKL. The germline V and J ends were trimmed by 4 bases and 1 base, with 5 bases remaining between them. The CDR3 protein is CASSLISGNTIYF. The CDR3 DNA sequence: TGCGCCAGCAGCCTTATTTCTGGAAACACCATATATTTT.

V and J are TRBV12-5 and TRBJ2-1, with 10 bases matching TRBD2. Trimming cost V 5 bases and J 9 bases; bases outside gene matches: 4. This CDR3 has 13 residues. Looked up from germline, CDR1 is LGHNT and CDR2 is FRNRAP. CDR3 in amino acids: CASGLRTSGEQFF. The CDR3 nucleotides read TGTGCTAGTGGTCTCCGGACTAGCGGTGAGCAGTTCTTC.

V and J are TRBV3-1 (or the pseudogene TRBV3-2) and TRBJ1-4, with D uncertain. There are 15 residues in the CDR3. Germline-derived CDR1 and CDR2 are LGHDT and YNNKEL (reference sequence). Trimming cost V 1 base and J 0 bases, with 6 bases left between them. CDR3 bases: TGTGCCAGCAGCCAAGGGCTGTCAACTAATGAAAAACTGTTTTTT. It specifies CASSQGLSTNEKLFF.

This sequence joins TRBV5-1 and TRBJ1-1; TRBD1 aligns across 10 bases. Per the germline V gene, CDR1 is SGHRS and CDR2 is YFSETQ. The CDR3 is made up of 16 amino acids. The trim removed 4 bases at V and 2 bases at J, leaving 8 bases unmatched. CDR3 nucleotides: TGCGCCAGCAGCATGGGACAGGGGAGAGGTAACACTGAAGCTTTCTTT. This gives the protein CASSMGQGRGNTEAFF.

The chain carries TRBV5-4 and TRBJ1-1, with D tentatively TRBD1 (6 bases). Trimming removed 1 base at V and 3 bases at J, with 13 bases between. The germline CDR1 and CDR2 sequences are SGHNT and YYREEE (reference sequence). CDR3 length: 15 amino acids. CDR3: CASSLWGRWDTEAFF. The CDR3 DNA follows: TGTGCCAGCAGCTTGTGGGGGCGGTGGGACACTGAAGCTTTCTTT.

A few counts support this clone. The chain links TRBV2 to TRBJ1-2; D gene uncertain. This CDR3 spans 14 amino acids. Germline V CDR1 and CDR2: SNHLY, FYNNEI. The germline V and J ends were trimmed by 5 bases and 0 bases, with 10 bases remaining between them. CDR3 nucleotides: TGTGCCAGCAGTCTAGTGGACTCTAACTATGGCTACACCTTC. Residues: CASSLVDSNYGYTF.

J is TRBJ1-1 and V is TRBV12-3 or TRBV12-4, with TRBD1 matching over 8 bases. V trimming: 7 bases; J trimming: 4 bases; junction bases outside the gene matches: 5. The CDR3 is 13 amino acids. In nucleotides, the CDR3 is TGTGCCAGCACTAGGACAGGGAGCACTGAAGCTTTCTTT. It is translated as CASTRTGSTEAFF.

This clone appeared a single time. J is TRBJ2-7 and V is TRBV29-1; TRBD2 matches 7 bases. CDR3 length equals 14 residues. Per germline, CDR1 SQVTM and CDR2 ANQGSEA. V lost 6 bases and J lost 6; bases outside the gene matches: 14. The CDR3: CSVVITTGRGEQYF. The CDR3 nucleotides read TGCAGCGTGGTTATAACGACGGGGAGGGGCGAGCAGTACTTC.

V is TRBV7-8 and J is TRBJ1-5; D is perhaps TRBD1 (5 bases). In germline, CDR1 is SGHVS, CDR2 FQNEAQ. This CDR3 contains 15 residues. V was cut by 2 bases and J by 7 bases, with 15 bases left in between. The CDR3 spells CASSLLEGARQPQHF. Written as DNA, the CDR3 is TGTGCCAGCAGCTTACTGGAAGGGGCCAGGCAGCCCCAGCATTTT.

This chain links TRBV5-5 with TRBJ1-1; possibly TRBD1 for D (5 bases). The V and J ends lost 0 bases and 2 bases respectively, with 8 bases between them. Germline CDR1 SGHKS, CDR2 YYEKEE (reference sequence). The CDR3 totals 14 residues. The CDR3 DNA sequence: TGTGCCAGCAGCTTGGACAGGCCAAACACTGAAGCTTTCTTT. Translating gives CASSLDRPNTEAFF.

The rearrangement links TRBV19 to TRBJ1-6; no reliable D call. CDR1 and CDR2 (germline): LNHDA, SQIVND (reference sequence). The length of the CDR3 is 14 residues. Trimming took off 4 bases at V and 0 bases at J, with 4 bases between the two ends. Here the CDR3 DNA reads TGTGCCAGTAGTACGAGCTCCTATAATTCACCCCTCCACTTT. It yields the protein CASSTSSYNSPLHF.